This T cell receptor beta chain was found in a study of graft-versus-host responses after intestinal transplantation. Study overall: Tacrolimus plus steroids were given to all recipients for roughly 3 years, preceded by anti-thymocyte globulin induction. Points from the study as a whole: GvH clones were identified in recipient marrow, with some first appearing in ileum or blood.

Germline V CDR1 and CDR2: KGHSH, LQKENI. The CDR3 is made up of 15 amino acids. V gave up 1 base and J gave up 3 bases; unmatched junction bases: 0. Worth noting for this clone: Its antigen is still unknown.

The repertoire was sequenced with immunoSEQ multiplex PCR; TCRdb's copy has only in-frame clones and lacks some. The sample has nearly 110,000 clones, roughly 89% seen once; the top ten hold about 0.73%. The chain couples TRBV18 to TRBJ2-3; TRBD2 aligns across 11 bases. The TCR originated in a human donor who was the organ donor for an intestinal transplant. The sequences come from unstimulated CD4+ T cells sorted from spleen or lymph node cells, collected before transplant. The CDR3 DNA follows: TGTGCCAGCTCACCACTAGCGGGGGGGACAGATACGCAGTATTTT. Translating it yields CASSPLAGGTDTQYF. Together with reference TRBV18 and TRBJ2-3, the CDR3 gives the full variable domain: NAGVMQNPRHLVRRRGQEARLRCSPMKGHSHVYWYRQLPEEGLKFMVYLQKENIIDESGMPKERFSAEFPKEGPSILRIQQVVRGDSAAYFCASSPLAGGTDTQYFGPGTRLTVL.